The 5 T cell receptor beta chains below all came from one sample that was sequenced in a study of blood T cell repertoires in COVID-19. Produced via immunoSEQ multiplex PCR; TCRdb's table is partial and in-frame only. Seen here are approximately 250,000 clones, approximately 85% observed once, and the top ten hold around 9.8%. Sample: PBMCs or T cells enriched from blood (not recorded which). The receptors derive from a woman aged 45-65 years with acute COVID-19.

V gene TRBV5-1 combines with J gene TRBJ2-1; TRBD2 matches 14 bases. The V gene's germline CDR1 is SGHRS and CDR2 YFSETQ. Unmatched junction bases numbered 1, after V lost 3 bases and J lost 5 bases. The CDR3 length is 15 residues. CDR3: CASSSTSGGDNEQFF. The DNA for the CDR3 is TGCGCCAGCAGCTCGACTAGCGGGGGGGACAATGAGCAGTTCTTC.

Here the CDR3 reads CASSPGTGNTGELFF. In DNA form, the CDR3 reads TGTGCCAGCAGCCCCGGGACAGGGAATACCGGGGAGCTGTTTTTT. The genes are TRBV7-6 and TRBJ2-2, with TRBD1 identical over 9 bases. The CDR3 totals 15 residues. Trimming at V came to 5 bases and at J to 5 bases, leaving 6 bases not matched to a gene. Per germline, CDR1 SGHVS and CDR2 FNYEAQ.

The chain employs TRBV11-2 and TRBJ2-1; D uncertain. From germline, CDR1 is SGHAT and CDR2 FQNNGV. V lost 7 bases and J lost 7, with 20 bases in between. The CDR3 covers 15 residues. CDR3 DNA: TGTGCCAGCACCATCAATAACGCGGCTAGTAATGAGCAGTTCTTC. Amino acid sequence: CASTINNAASNEQFF. Full variable domain (outside the CDR3, taken from reference TRBV11-2 and TRBJ2-1): EAGVAQSPRYKIIEKRQSVAFWCNPISGHATLYWYQQILGQGPKLLIQFQNNGVVDDSQLPKDRFSAERLKGVDSTLKIQPAKLEDSAVYLCASTINNAASNEQFFGPGTRLTVL.

The chain uses TRBV27 and TRBJ1-2, with D uncertain. The germline V gene has CDR1 MNHEY and CDR2 SMNVEV (reference sequence). V gave up 5 bases and J gave up 3 bases, with 10 bases separating them. The CDR3 consists of 13 residues. The CDR3 DNA sequence: TGTGCCAGCAGTATCTCGAGGGACTATGGCTACACCTTC. Encoded protein: CASSISRDYGYTF.

For this clone: The same CDR3 can be traced to other DNA sequences in this sample. The V call is TRBV27, the J call TRBJ1-2; 9 bases match TRBD1. Germline CDR1 reads MNHEY; CDR2 reads SMNVEV (reference sequence). The V segment lost 3 bases and the J segment 4 bases; nucleotides outside the gene matches: 0. The CDR3 spans 13 residues. The CDR3 is CASSLGQGYGYTF. The CDR3 coding sequence is TGTGCCAGCAGTTTGGGACAGGGCTATGGCTACACCTTC.